This T cell receptor beta chain was documented in a study of blood T cell repertoires in COVID-19. Study overall: From the United States, Italy and Spain came samples of acute and convalescent COVID-19. The cDNA or gDNA used as material had been derived from T cells, B-cell-depleted T cells, or PBMCs.

Germline CDR1 MDHEN, CDR2 SYDVKM. V lost 3 bases and J lost 4, with 4 bases in between. The CDR3 loop spans 12 amino acids. Authors' data handling: Scientists estimated how many nucleated cells there were by amplifying reference gene primers. Some clones are missing from TCRdb's copy, which holds only in-frame ones; the method was immunoSEQ multiplex PCR. V, J and clone size reflect that table, while D and trimming were determined from the DNA. The data hold about 140,000 clones, with 60% to 85% observed a single time. Sequenced material: peripheral blood. V is TRBV28 and J is TRBJ1-3, with D hard to call. The TCR was taken from a woman of 80 years or more with active or convalescent COVID-19. CDR3 residues: CASSFRGNTIYF. DNA of the CDR3: TGTGCCAGCAGTTTTCGGGGAAACACCATATATTTT.